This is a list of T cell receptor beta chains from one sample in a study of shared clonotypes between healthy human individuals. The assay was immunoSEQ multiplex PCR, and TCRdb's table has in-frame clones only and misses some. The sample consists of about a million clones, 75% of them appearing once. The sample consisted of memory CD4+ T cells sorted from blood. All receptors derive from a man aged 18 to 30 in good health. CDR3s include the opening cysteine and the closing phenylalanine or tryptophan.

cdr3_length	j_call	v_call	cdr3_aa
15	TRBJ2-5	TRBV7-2	CASSRAGDRRETQYF
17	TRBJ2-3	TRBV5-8	CASSLAGGTKSTDTQYF
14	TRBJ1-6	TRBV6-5	CASSHREGRSPLHF
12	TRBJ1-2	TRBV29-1	CSVEWGSYGYTF
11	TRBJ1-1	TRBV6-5	CASSYGTEAFF
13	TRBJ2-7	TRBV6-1	CASSDLVGYEQYF
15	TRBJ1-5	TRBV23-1	CASSQYRLGNQPQHF
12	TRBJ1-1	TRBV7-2	CASSPLRGGAFF
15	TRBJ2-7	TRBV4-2	CASSQDTQGVFEQYF
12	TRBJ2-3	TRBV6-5	CASNGGGTGKYF
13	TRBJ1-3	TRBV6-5	CASRTASGNTIYF
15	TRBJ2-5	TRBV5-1	CASSSQGAKGETQYF
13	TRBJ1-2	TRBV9	CASRQGGYGGYTF
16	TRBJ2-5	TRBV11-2	CASSLSRELRSETQYF
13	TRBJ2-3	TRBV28	CASSSGLVGTQYF
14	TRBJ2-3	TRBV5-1	CASSFGQGADTQYF
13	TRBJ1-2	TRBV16	CASSQSAGAGYTF
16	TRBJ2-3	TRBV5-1	CASSSGQTIDTDTQYF
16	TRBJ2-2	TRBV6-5	CASSYQTTLSTGELFF
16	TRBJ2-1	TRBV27	CASSPNTGQGNNEQFF
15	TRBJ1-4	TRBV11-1	CASSLSVSSNEKLFF
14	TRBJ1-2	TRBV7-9	CASSLTGETYGYTF
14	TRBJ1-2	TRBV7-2	CASSFPGSFYGYTF
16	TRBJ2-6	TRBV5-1	CASSLSGLSGANVLTF
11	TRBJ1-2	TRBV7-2	CASSPAAVVTF
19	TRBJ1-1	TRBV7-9	CASSFLLNQGEGKNTEAFF
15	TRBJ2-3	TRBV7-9	CASSLGQAVTDTQYF
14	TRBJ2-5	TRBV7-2	CASSRDRHLETQYF
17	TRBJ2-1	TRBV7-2	CASSLMPSGSHYNEQFF
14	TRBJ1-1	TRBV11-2	CASSFAGGVTEAFF
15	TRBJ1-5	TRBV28	CATPGYPDSNQPQHF
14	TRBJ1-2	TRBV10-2	CASSWGQLNYGYTF
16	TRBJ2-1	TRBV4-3	CASSQTLAGAHNEQFF
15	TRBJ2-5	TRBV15	CATSSGRLFQETQYF
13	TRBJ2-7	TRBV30	CAWRRGKGYEQYF
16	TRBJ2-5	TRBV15	CATSSGGQGAGETQYF
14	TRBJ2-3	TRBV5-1	CASSAQAYQDTQYF
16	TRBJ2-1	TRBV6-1	CASSELAGAFYNEQFF
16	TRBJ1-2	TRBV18	CASSPDGKQGNYGYTF
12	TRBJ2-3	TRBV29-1	CSAQRPDGTQYF
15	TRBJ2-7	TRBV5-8	CASSLSVKGSYEQYF
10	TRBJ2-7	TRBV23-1	CASSLDEQYF
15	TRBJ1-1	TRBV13	CASSLRGQGGTEAFF
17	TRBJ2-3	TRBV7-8	CASSLILAGGITDTQYF
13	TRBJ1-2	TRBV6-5	CASRAPGQYGYTF
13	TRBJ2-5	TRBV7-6	CASSFRYQETQYF